The clone carrying this T cell receptor beta chain has only a few counts. Its antigen is unidentified. Just one base apart from a much larger clone, this may be a read error. The source of the sample is a study of regulatory T cells in long-lasting Graves disease. Study overall: Newly diagnosed Graves' patients took antithyroid drugs under 3 months. The study's findings and limits: Researchers examined only peripheral blood and not thyroid tissue.

Indicated time point: newly diagnosed GD, antithyroid drugs for less than 3 months. The TCR library used RNA extracted from PBMCs. A blood draw put about 9 milliliters of peripheral blood into EDTA tubes. From germline, CDR1 is MDHEN and CDR2 SYDVKM. The CDR3 is made up of 13 amino acids. Construction of TCR beta libraries relied on iRepertoire HTBI primers and on Arm-PCR targeting CDR3 regions. Using its own MiXCR run on the multiplex PCR reads, TCRdb lists one record per CDR3 protein. The sample records roughly 350,000 distinct CDR3 sequences, approximately 16% being singletons. The data were also submitted as part of a second study, on T cells in Graves' hyperthyroidism and ophthalmopathy. From that second work: Also found in blood were most expanded thyroid clonotypes above 0.001.

The source material was peripheral blood mononuclear cells (PBMCs), sampled at new diagnosis, from a patient treated with antithyroid drugs. This TCR was recovered from a man aged 40-49 years with Graves disease. V gene TRBV28 combines with J gene TRBJ1-1; the match to TRBD1 covers 7 bases. The DNA for the CDR3 is TGTGTCAGCAGTTCCAGGGGGGTCACTGAAGCTTTCTTT. Its protein product is CVSSSRGVTEAFF.